A single sample is the source of the 27 T cell receptor beta chains below, sequenced in a study of post-analysis software for immune sequencing data (dated by TCRdb to 2015 to 2017). The investigation overall reported the following: Four or five TRBV segments, including TRBV5-6, TRBV5-1 and TRBV20-1, were significantly more frequent in patients than controls.

Their specific antigens are unknown. Library generation was performed with PCR. This sample was sequenced with an Illumina HiSeq 2500. Unique molecular identifiers were incorporated into TCR beta cDNA libraries to reduce PCR and sequencing biases. The public reads were quality trimmed at Q25 with fastp and then assembled into clones with MiXCR by TCRdb, keeping productive beta chains. CDR3 protein duplicates are merged, each entry listing the most common genes and DNA. The sample table lists 400,000 to 500,000 distinct CDR3 sequences, 39% of them with a count of one. The top ten constitute about 7.6% of the sample. The sequenced material came from blood. The receptors derive from a girl aged 2 to 9 with multiple sclerosis.

Only a few counts were recorded for this clonotype. This chain links TRBV6-6 with TRBJ1-6; tentatively, D is TRBD1 (6 bases). Germline lookup yields CDR1 MNHNY and CDR2 SVGAGI (reference sequence). This CDR3 has 14 residues. V lost 2 bases to trimming and J lost 6 bases, with 8 bases between them. The DNA of the CDR3 is TGTGCCAGCAGTTACGGACAGCCTAATTCACCCCTCCACTTT. Encoded protein: CASSYGQPNSPLHF.

This clonotype was detected only a few times. This rearrangement joins TRBV29-1 to TRBJ1-2; 8 nucleotides match TRBD1. V shed 7 bases and J 3 bases; nucleotides not matched to a gene: 4. The germline CDR1 and CDR2 sequences are SQVTM and ANQGSEA. This CDR3 contains 12 residues. The CDR3 loop is CSGQGPDYGYTF. CDR3 bases: TGCAGCGGACAGGGGCCTGACTATGGCTACACCTTC.

The chain couples TRBV20-1 to TRBJ2-1; D uncertain. The germline CDR1 and CDR2 sequences are DFQATT and SNEGSKA (reference sequence). Trimming shortened V by 2 bases and J by 2 bases, and 16 bases separated the two germline ends. This CDR3 comprises 16 residues. CDR3 amino acids: CSARMHANSAYNEQFF. For the CDR3, the DNA is TGCAGTGCTAGAATGCATGCGAATTCAGCCTACAATGAGCAGTTCTTC.

This chain links TRBV4-1 with TRBJ1-6; the D is unclear. Between the trimmed V and J ends, which lost 7 bases and 10 bases, there was a span of 8 bases. The CDR3 contains 11 residues. Germline loops: CDR1 MGHRA, CDR2 YSYEKL. The chain's CDR3 is CASKVQSPLHF. The CDR3, as DNA: TGCGCCAGCAAAGTGCAATCACCCCTCCACTTT.

This clonotype was picked up one time. This chain links TRBV20-1 with TRBJ1-1; D perhaps matches TRBD1 (6 bases). CDR3 length equals 14 residues. CDR1 is DFQATT and CDR2 is SNEGSKA in the germline V gene (reference sequence). V was cut by 3 bases and J by 3 bases, with 14 bases left in between. For the CDR3, the DNA is TGCAGTGCTAGGGATGTGAAGGGGGACACTGAAGCTTTCTTT. Protein product: CSARDVKGDTEAFF.

V is TRBV7-9 and J is TRBJ2-1, with a possible D match to TRBD2 (6 bases). V dropped 5 bases and J dropped 6 bases, with 14 bases sitting between them. This CDR3 is 14 amino acids long. Germline V lookup: CDR1 SEHNR, CDR2 FQNEAQ (reference sequence). In DNA form, the CDR3 reads TGTGCCAGCAGCCCCCTCCAGCGGGCCAATGAGCAGTTCTTC. Its translation: CASSPLQRANEQFF.

The chain joins TRBV29-1 to TRBJ2-5, with 9 bases aligning to TRBD1. From germline, CDR1 is SQVTM and CDR2 ANQGSEA. V trimming: 5 bases; J trimming: 6 bases; junction bases outside the gene matches: 7. The CDR3 contains 13 residues. The CDR3 DNA follows: TGCAGCGTTCCAATACAGGGGGCGAAGACCCAGTACTTC. It encodes CSVPIQGAKTQYF.

The chain links TRBV7-9 to TRBJ2-7; 14 bases match TRBD2. Trimming cost V 5 bases and J 2 bases; bases outside gene matches: 5. CDR3 length: 16 residues. Looked up from germline, CDR1 is SEHNR and CDR2 is FQNEAQ (reference sequence). The CDR3, as DNA: TGTGCCAGCAGCCCCGGGGGACTAGCGGGAGCCTACGAGCAGTACTTC. Protein: CASSPGGLAGAYEQYF.

The chain couples TRBV6-2 or TRBV6-3 to TRBJ2-1, with D perhaps matching TRBD1 or TRBD2 (6 bases each). Trimming took off 6 bases at V and 3 bases at J, with 9 bases between the two ends. Germline CDR1 and CDR2: MNHEY and SVGEGT. CDR3 size: 13 residues. CDR3 residues: CASREGGYNEQFF. CDR3 coding DNA: TGTGCCAGCAGAGAGGGGGGCTACAATGAGCAGTTCTTC.

This rearrangement joins TRBV4-1 to TRBJ1-2; D not resolved. This CDR3 has 14 amino acids. Germline assignment: CDR1 MGHRA and CDR2 YSYEKL. The germline V and J ends were trimmed by 0 bases and 7 bases, with 12 bases remaining between them. CDR3: CASSQDALDLGYTF. The DNA for the CDR3 is TGCGCCAGCAGCCAAGATGCCCTGGACCTTGGCTACACCTTC.

This clonotype was observed a handful of times. The V and J genes are TRBV29-1 and TRBJ1-1, with D possibly matching TRBD1 (6 bases). The CDR3 loop spans 12 amino acids. The germline gives CDR1 SQVTM, CDR2 ANQGSEA. V lost 7 bases, J lost 5 bases, and 14 bases lay in between. The CDR3 sequence is CSAGGAGTEAFF. The CDR3 coding sequence is TGCAGCGCCGGGGGGGCAGGTACTGAAGCTTTCTTT.

In this sample, this clonotype turned up a few times. The CDR3 DNA is TGCAGTGCTATGGGTCGCCAAGAGACCCAGTACTTC. This gives the protein CSAMGRQETQYF. This chain uses TRBV20-1 with TRBJ2-5; D gene uncertain. V lost 4 bases to trimming and J lost 1 base, with 7 bases between them. The CDR3 runs 12 residues. The V gene's germline CDR1 is DFQATT and CDR2 SNEGSKA (reference sequence).

This clonotype appeared a few times. The chain couples TRBV6-8 to TRBJ1-4; D uncertain. V lost 5 bases and J lost 5, with 9 bases in between. The CDR3 runs 13 residues. Per the germline V gene, CDR1 is MNHGY and CDR2 is SAAAGT. CDR3 in amino acids: CASSIDVNEKLFF. As DNA, the CDR3 is TGTGCCAGCAGTATCGACGTAAATGAAAAACTGTTTTTT.

The V gene is TRBV6-6, the J gene TRBJ2-1; 9 nucleotides align to TRBD1. The J segment lost 6 bases and the V segment lost 2 bases, leaving 5 bases of the junction unmatched. Germline CDR1 is MNHNY and CDR2 is SVGAGI (reference sequence). The CDR3 runs to 15 residues. CDR3 residues: CASSYGGTGINEQFF. CDR3 bases: TGTGCCAGCAGTTACGGTGGGACAGGGATCAATGAGCAGTTCTTC.

This clonotype occurred a few times. The chain combines TRBV20-1 with TRBJ2-5; perhaps TRBD2 as D (5 bases). CDR3 length: 14 amino acids. V was clipped by 0 bases and J by 5 bases, with 13 bases between them. The germline gives CDR1 DFQATT, CDR2 SNEGSKA (reference sequence). The CDR3 protein is CSARDLGPSETQYF. In DNA form, the CDR3 reads TGCAGTGCTAGAGATCTGGGCCCTAGCGAGACCCAGTACTTC.

This clonotype was counted only a few times. The chain combines TRBV27 with TRBJ2-4; tentative D call: TRBD1 (6 bases). The CDR3 has 14 amino acids. In germline, CDR1 is MNHEY, CDR2 SMNVEV (reference sequence). V shed 7 bases and J shed 0 bases, with 10 bases lying between them. The CDR3 bases are TGTGCCAGCAAGGGGGTACTAGCCAAAAACATTCAGTACTTC. Its protein is CASKGVLAKNIQYF.

A few counts support this clonotype. The rearrangement uses TRBV4-1 and TRBJ1-4; D gene uncertain. The ends were cut back, 4 bases at V and 0 bases at J, with 9 bases in the middle. Per the germline V gene, CDR1 is MGHRA and CDR2 is YSYEKL. The CDR3 is 15 amino acids. Written as DNA, the CDR3 is TGCGCCAGCAGCCCTATAGATGCAACTAATGAAAAACTGTTTTTT. This translates into CASSPIDATNEKLFF.

This clonotype came up a few times. The V gene is TRBV9, the J gene TRBJ2-5, with D perhaps TRBD1 or TRBD2 (5 bases each). This CDR3 is built from 14 residues. V was cut by 4 bases and J by 2 bases, with 12 bases left in between. Germline V gene data show CDR1 as SGDLS and CDR2 as YYNGEE. The DNA of the CDR3 is TGTGCCAGCAGCAACACCTGGGGGCAAGAGACCCAGTACTTC. Amino acid sequence: CASSNTWGQETQYF.

The V and J genes are TRBV28 and TRBJ2-1; D is possibly TRBD1 or TRBD2 (5 bases each). Trimming left V 3 bases short and J 1 base short, with 13 bases between. Germline V gives CDR1 MDHEN, CDR2 SYDVKM. CDR3 length: 16 amino acids. CDR3 in amino acids: CASSFVGTGSYNEQFF. The CDR3 DNA sequence: TGTGCCAGCAGTTTTGTCGGGACCGGATCCTACAATGAGCAGTTCTTC.

The V call is TRBV20-1, the J call TRBJ2-1; 15 nucleotides line up with TRBD2. The CDR3 consists of 15 residues. Germline trimming cut 3 bases from V and 6 bases from J; bases unmatched to any gene: 3. Germline V gene sequence: CDR1 DFQATT, CDR2 SNEGSKA (reference sequence). CDR3 residues: CSASQGLAGGNEQFF. In DNA, the CDR3 is TGCAGTGCTAGCCAGGGACTAGCGGGAGGCAATGAGCAGTTCTTC.

This chain joins TRBV20-1 and TRBJ2-7, with 8 positions matching TRBD2. Germline trimming cut 5 bases from V and 5 bases from J; bases unmatched to any gene: 5. This CDR3 has 12 residues. Germline assignment: CDR1 DFQATT and CDR2 SNEGSKA (reference sequence). The CDR3 region is CSADREGNEQYF. DNA of the CDR3: TGCAGTGCTGACCGGGAGGGCAACGAGCAGTACTTC.

This chain joins TRBV25-1 and TRBJ2-7, with D possibly TRBD2 on 6 matching bases. V was trimmed by 3 bases and J by 7 bases, leaving 10 bases between them. CDR1 MGHDK and CDR2 SYGVNS come from the germline V gene. CDR3 length: 12 amino acids. In nucleotides, the CDR3 is TGTGCCAGCAGTGAGAGGGAGGATGAGCAGTACTTC. Translation gives CASSEREDEQYF.

The chain joins TRBV7-2 to TRBJ2-7; D unclear. The CDR3 extends over 15 amino acids. Looked up from germline, CDR1 is SGHTA and CDR2 is FQGNSA. V was trimmed by 1 base and J by 3 bases, leaving 13 bases between them. The chain's CDR3 is CASSLDGSLGYEQYF. CDR3 bases: TGTGCCAGCAGCTTAGATGGGTCCTTGGGCTACGAGCAGTACTTC.

The chain combines TRBV20-1 with TRBJ2-1; 9 bases map to TRBD1. The V gene's germline CDR1 is DFQATT and CDR2 SNEGSKA (reference sequence). Trimming at V came to 6 bases and at J to 7 bases, leaving 7 bases not matched to a gene. The CDR3 loop spans 13 amino acids. The chain's CDR3 is CSATQGAVNEQFF. The CDR3 DNA reads TGCAGTGCCACACAGGGGGCGGTGAATGAGCAGTTCTTC.

As for this clonotype: This CDR3 is missing its conserved last phenylalanine or tryptophan, likely due to a read error. The chain uses TRBV28 and TRBJ2-7; 9 nucleotides match TRBD1. Trimming at V came to 2 bases and at J to 0 bases, leaving 14 bases not matched to a gene. Germline-derived CDR1 and CDR2 are MDHEN and SYDVKM. The CDR3 has 19 residues. This chain's CDR3 is CASSLVWDRVSTVSYEQYC. CDR3 DNA: TGTGCCAGCAGTTTAGTTTGGGACAGGGTTTCCACGGTCTCCTACGAGCAGTACTGC.

The chain couples TRBV5-1 to TRBJ2-3, with 9 bases identical to TRBD1. The CDR3 loop spans 17 amino acids. Germline CDR1 is SGHRS and CDR2 is YFSETQ. The junction had 9 bases not matched to a gene; V was cut back by 3 bases and J by 1 base. The CDR3 coding sequence is TGCGCCAGCAGCTCACACAGGGGGCGTGGAGGCACAGATACGCAGTATTTT. This gives the protein CASSSHRGRGGTDTQYF.

Only a few counts were recorded for this clonotype. The rearrangement joins TRBV15 to TRBJ2-7; TRBD1 might be the D (6 bases). The germline V and J ends were trimmed by 1 base and 4 bases, with 17 bases remaining between them. CDR1 is LNHNV and CDR2 is YYDKDF in the germline V gene (reference sequence). CDR3 size: 16 residues. The chain's CDR3 is CATSRVVQGTGYEQYF. CDR3 DNA sequence: TGTGCCACCAGCAGAGTAGTACAGGGCACGGGATACGAGCAGTACTTC.